The present TCR beta chain was sequenced within a study of T cells in Graves' hyperthyroidism and ophthalmopathy. Findings of the study overall: Most clonotypes expanded in the thyroid (above 0.001) were also present in blood.

Newly diagnosed patients aged 18 to 65 had hyperthyroidism of under 2 months' duration. Each 10 ml fresh peripheral blood draw supplied the PBMCs. This clonotype was seen ten or more times. Antigen unknown. Amplification of TCR beta CDR3 regions was performed using RNA transcripts as template. First-round RT-PCR with HTBI primers amplified the TCR CDR3 region. TCRdb independently ran MiXCR on the multiplex PCR reads; one entry per CDR3 protein. The sample has approximately 210,000 distinct CDR3 sequences; 17% are singletons. The CDR3 is 14 amino acids. The germline V and J ends were trimmed by 7 bases and 5 bases, with 17 bases remaining between them. The germline gives CDR1 LGHDT, CDR2 YNNKEL (reference sequence).

The TCR comes from a man over 45 with Graves' hyperthyroidism. The chain joins TRBV3-1 to TRBJ2-5, with D perhaps matching TRBD1 (5 bases). The sequenced material came from blood. The CDR3 loop reads CASTPRGSRETQYF. The CDR3 DNA reads as TGTGCCAGCACCCCAAGGGGCTCTCGGGAGACCCAGTACTTC.